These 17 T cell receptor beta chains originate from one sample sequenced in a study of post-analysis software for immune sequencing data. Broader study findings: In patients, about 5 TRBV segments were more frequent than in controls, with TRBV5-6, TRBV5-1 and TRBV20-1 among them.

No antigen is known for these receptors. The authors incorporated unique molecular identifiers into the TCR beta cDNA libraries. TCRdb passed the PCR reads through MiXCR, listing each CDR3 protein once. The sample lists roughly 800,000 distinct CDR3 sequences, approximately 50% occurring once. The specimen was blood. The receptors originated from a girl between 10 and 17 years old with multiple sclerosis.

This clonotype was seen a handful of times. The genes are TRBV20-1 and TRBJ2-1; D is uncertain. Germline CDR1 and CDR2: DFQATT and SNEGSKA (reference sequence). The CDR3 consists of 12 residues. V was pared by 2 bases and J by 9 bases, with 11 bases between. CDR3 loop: CSARSSRIEQFF. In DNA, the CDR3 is TGCAGTGCTAGATCTTCTCGCATTGAGCAGTTCTTC.

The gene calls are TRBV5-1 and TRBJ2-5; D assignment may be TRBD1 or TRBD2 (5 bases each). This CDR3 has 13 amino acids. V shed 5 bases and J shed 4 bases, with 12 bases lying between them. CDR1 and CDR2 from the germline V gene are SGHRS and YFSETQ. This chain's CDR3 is CASRSRDRETQYF. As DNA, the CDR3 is TGCGCCAGCAGATCTCGGGACCGAGAGACCCAGTACTTC.

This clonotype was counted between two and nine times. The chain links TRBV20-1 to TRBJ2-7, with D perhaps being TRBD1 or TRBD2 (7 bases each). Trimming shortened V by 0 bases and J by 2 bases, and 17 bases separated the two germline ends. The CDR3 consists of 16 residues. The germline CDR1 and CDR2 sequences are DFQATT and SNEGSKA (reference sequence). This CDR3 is CSARDLGEGAAYEQYF. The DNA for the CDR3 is TGCAGTGCTAGAGATCTAGGGGAGGGGGCGGCCTACGAGCAGTACTTC.

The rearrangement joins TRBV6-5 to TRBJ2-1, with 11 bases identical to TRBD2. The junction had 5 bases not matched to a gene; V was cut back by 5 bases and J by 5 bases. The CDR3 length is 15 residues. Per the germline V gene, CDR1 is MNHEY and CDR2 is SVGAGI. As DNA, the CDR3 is TGTGCCAGCAGTCATACTAGCGGGAGCGACAATGAGCAGTTCTTC. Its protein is CASSHTSGSDNEQFF.

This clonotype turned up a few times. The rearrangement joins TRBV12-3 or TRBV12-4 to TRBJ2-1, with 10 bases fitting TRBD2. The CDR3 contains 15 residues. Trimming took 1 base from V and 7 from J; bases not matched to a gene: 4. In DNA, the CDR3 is TGTGCCAGCAGTTTAGGGACTAGCGGTCTTAATGAGCAGTTCTTC. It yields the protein CASSLGTSGLNEQFF.

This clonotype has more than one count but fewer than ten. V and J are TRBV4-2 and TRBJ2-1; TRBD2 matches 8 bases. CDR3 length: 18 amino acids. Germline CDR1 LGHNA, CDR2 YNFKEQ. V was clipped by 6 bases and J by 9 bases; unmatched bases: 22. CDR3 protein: CASSLQTSGTRALGEQFF. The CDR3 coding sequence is TGTGCCAGCAGTTTACAGACGTCCGGGACTAGAGCTTTGGGTGAGCAGTTCTTC.

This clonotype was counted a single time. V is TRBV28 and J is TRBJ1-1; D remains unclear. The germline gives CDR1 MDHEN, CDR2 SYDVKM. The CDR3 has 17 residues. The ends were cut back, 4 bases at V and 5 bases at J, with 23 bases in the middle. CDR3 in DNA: TGTGCCAGCAGTTCTCCAGCTCGTCCCACCAGCTGGACTGAAGCTTTCTTT. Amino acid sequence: CASSSPARPTSWTEAFF.

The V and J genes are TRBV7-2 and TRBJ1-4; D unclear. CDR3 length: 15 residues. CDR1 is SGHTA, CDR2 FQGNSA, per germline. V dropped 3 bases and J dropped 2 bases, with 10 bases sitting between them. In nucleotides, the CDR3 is TGTGCCAGCAGCTTTCCCTTTGGCACTAATGAAAAACTGTTTTTT. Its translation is CASSFPFGTNEKLFF.

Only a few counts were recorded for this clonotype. The CDR3 sequence is CASSPRAGTYEQYF. Here the CDR3 DNA reads TGTGCCAGCAGCCCCCGAGCGGGTACCTACGAGCAGTACTTC. This sequence joins TRBV27 and TRBJ2-7; maybe TRBD2 (6 bases). The V gene lost 6 bases and the J gene lost 2 bases, with 14 bases spanning the gap. This CDR3 spans 14 amino acids. CDR1 MNHEY and CDR2 SMNVEV come from the germline V gene (reference sequence).

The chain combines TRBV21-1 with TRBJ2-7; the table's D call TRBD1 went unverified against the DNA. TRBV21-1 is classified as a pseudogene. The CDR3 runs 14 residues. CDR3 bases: TGTGCCTCCCTGGCAGCCAAGTCGTCCTACGAGCAGTACTTC. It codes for CASLAAKSSYEQYF.

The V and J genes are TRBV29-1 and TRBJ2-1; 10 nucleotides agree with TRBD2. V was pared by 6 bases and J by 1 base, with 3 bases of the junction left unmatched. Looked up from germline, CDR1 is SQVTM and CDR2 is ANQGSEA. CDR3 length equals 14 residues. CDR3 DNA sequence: TGCAGCGTCCGAGCGGGGGGGTCCTACAATGAGCAGTTCTTC. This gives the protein CSVRAGGSYNEQFF.

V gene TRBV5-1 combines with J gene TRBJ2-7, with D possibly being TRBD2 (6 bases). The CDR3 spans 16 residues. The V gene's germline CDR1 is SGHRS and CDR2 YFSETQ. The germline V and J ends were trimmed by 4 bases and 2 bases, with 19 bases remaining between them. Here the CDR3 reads CASSGLTGTEAYEQYF. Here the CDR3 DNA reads TGCGCCAGCAGCGGACTAACCGGGACGGAGGCCTACGAGCAGTACTTC.

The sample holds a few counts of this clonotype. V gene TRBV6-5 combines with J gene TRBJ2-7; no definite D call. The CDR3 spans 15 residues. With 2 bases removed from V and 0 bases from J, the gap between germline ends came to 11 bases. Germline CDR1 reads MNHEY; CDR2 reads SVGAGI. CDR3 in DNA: TGTGCCAGCAGTTACAAAGGCCCTAGCTCCTACGAGCAGTACTTC. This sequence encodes CASSYKGPSSYEQYF.

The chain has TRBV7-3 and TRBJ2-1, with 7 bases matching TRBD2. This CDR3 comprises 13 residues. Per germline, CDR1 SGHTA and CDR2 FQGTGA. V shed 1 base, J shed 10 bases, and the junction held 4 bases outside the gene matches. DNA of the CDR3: TGTGCCAGCAGCTTAATTGCAGCGGGGGAGCAGTTCTTC. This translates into CASSLIAAGEQFF.

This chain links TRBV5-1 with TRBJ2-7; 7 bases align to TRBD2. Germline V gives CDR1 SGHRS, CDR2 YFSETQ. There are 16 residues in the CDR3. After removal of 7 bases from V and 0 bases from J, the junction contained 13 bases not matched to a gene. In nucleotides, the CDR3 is TGCGCCAGCCACGACGGGGGGACCCTAGGCTCCTACGAGCAGTACTTC. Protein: CASHDGGTLGSYEQYF.

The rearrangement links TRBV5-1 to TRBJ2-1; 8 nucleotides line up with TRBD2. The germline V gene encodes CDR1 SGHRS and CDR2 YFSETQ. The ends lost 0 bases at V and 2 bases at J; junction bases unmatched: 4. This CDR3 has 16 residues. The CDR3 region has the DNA TGCGCCAGCAGCTTGGAGCGGGAGTGGACCTACAATGAGCAGTTCTTC. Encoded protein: CASSLEREWTYNEQFF. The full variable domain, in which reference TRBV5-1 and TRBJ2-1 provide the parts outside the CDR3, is KAGVTQTPRYLIKTRGQQVTLSCSPISGHRSVSWYQQTPGQGLQFLFEYFSETQRNKGNFPGRFSGRQFSNSRSEMNVSTLELGDSALYLCASSLEREWTYNEQFFGPGTRLTVL.

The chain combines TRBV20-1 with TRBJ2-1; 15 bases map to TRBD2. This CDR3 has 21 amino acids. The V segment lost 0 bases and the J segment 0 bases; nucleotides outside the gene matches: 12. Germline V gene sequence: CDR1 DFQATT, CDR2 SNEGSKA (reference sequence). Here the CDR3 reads CSARDLRGLAGGGSSYNEQFF. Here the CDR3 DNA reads TGCAGTGCTAGAGATTTAAGGGGACTAGCGGGAGGCGGGTCCTCCTACAATGAGCAGTTCTTC.